In its sample, the clone carrying this TCR beta chain was seen a few times. Its antigen is currently unknown. Researchers used 5'RACE with constant-segment primers to make TCR alpha and TCR beta cDNA libraries that carry sample barcodes and UMIs. TCRdb independently ran MiXCR on the 5' RACE reads; one entry per CDR3 protein. The top ten hold 20% to 25% of the sample, which has 260,000 or so distinct CDR3 sequences, over 15% seen once. This CDR3 has 16 amino acids. CDR1 and CDR2 (germline): SGHDT, YYEEEE. With V trimmed by 3 bases and J by 5 bases, 12 bases remained unmatched. The sample is drawn from a study of T-cell memory formation after mild COVID-19. Study-level findings and limits: Clonal second-wave expansions that peaked on day 37 had unconfirmed SARS-CoV-2 specificity.

The receptor's source is a man between 18 and 29 years old who had mild COVID-19 (a few samples of this study predate the infection). Cell type and time point are not known. Sequences were obtained from PBMCs or a T cell subset sorted from them (not recorded which). The chain carries TRBV5-6 and TRBJ2-3; 7 bases agree with TRBD1. The CDR3 loop reads CASSYFDREHGDTQYF. CDR3 bases: TGTGCCAGCAGCTATTTTGACAGGGAGCATGGAGATACGCAGTATTTT.